The following is a TCR beta chain sequence with its context. The sample belongs to a study of blood T cell repertoires in COVID-19. Only in-frame clones appear in the TCRdb table, and some are missing; sequencing was by immunoSEQ multiplex PCR. Among around 230,000 clones listed, around 82% were seen once. The sequence was collected from a woman in her thirties or forties with active or convalescent COVID-19. Sequencing was carried out using peripheral blood.

CDR3 protein: CASSPRAGVTDTQYF. The CDR3 DNA follows: TGTGCCAGCAGCCCCAGGGCGGGGGTCACAGATACGCAGTATTTT. The chain is built from TRBV6-2 or TRBV6-3 and TRBJ2-3; 7 bases are shared with TRBD2. The CDR3 is 15 amino acids. The V and J ends lost 6 bases and 2 bases, in that order; junction bases with no gene match: 8. Per germline, CDR1 MNHEY and CDR2 SVGEGT.